This record looks at one T cell receptor beta chain sequence and its context. This CDR3 has 20 amino acids. CDR1 is SGHRS and CDR2 is YFSETQ in the germline V gene. V was pared by 5 bases and J by 1 base, with 20 bases of the junction left unmatched. The record originates from a study of blood T cell repertoires in COVID-19. As for the study in general: From T cells, B-cell-depleted T cells, or PBMCs came the material, which was cDNA or gDNA.

Profiled with immunoSEQ multiplex PCR; TCRdb holds only in-frame clones, not every one. The sample carries more than 110,000 clones, 70% to 85% recorded once. Participants spanned ages about 18 to 100 years and resided in about 24 US areas. The rearrangement links TRBV5-1 to TRBJ2-1; 8 bases are shared with TRBD2. This TCR was sampled from a woman under 30 who had been exposed to COVID-19. The sample was PBMCs or T cells enriched from blood (not recorded which). The chain's CDR3 is CASRLGSGTLSYRSYNEQFF. DNA for the CDR3: TGCGCCAGCAGACTTGGTAGCGGGACACTCTCTTACAGATCCTACAATGAGCAGTTCTTC.